One sample yielded the 21 T cell receptor beta chains listed below, sequenced in a study of T cells in localized non-small cell lung cancer. Data came from immunoSEQ multiplex PCR; TCRdb stores just in-frame clones and leaves some out. The data contain 55,000 to 75,000 clones, about 89% of them singletons. The sample was peripheral blood, taken before any cancer treatment. Receptors originate from a man between 40 and 75 years old with stage I lung adenocarcinoma.

The CDR3 nucleotides read TGCAGCGTTGAATCCCCCGCCGGGACTAGCGAGAACACCGGGGAGCTGTTTTTT. Amino acids: CSVESPAGTSENTGELFF. The chain employs TRBV29-1 and TRBJ2-2; TRBD2 matches 10 bases. This CDR3 is built from 18 residues. V shed 2 bases, J shed 1 base, and the junction held 10 bases outside the gene matches. Germline loops: CDR1 SQVTM, CDR2 ANQGSEA.

The J gene is TRBJ2-5, the V gene TRBV5-4; D is possibly TRBD2 (6 bases). Trimming shortened V by 6 bases and J by 2 bases, and 20 bases separated the two germline ends. Per the germline V gene, CDR1 is SGHNT and CDR2 is YYREEE (reference sequence). The CDR3 is 16 residues long. CDR3 sequence (DNA): TGTGCCAGCACCACGGGTGGGGGGATCGGGCAAGAGACCCAGTACTTC. The encoded protein is CASTTGGGIGQETQYF.

The chain couples TRBV9 to TRBJ2-7, with D maybe TRBD2 (5 bases). This CDR3 spans 13 amino acids. The germline V and J ends were trimmed by 0 bases and 3 bases, with 7 bases remaining between them. Germline V gene sequence: CDR1 SGDLS, CDR2 YYNGEE. The CDR3 loop reads CASSVASNYEQYF. CDR3 sequence (DNA): TGTGCCAGCAGCGTAGCTAGCAACTACGAGCAGTACTTC.

The J gene is TRBJ2-1, the V gene TRBV27, with no clear D. V lost 6 bases and J 0 bases, leaving 15 bases between the germline ends. Germline V gene sequence: CDR1 MNHEY, CDR2 SMNVEV (reference sequence). This CDR3 comprises 16 residues. Here the CDR3 reads CASSPSGPSSYNEQFF. CDR3 DNA sequence: TGTGCCAGCAGCCCGTCCGGTCCGAGCTCCTACAATGAGCAGTTCTTC.

The chain links TRBV6-1 to TRBJ2-1; TRBD2 matches 11 bases. The CDR3 runs to 15 residues. The germline gives CDR1 MNHNS, CDR2 SASEGT. Trimming cost V 4 bases and J 4 bases; bases outside gene matches: 3. CDR3 sequence reads: CASSGTSGSYNEQFF. CDR3 coding DNA: TGTGCCAGCAGTGGAACTAGCGGGAGTTACAATGAGCAGTTCTTC.

The chain has TRBV7-9 and TRBJ2-2; a weak D match, TRBD2 (6 bases). The germline V gene encodes CDR1 SEHNR and CDR2 FQNEAQ (reference sequence). The CDR3 has 13 residues. V lost 7 bases to trimming and J lost 6 bases, with 12 bases between them. The CDR3 DNA follows: TGTGCCAGCACCATACGGGGGTCCGGGGAGCTGTTTTTT. Protein sequence: CASTIRGSGELFF.

This clone was seen just once. V is TRBV27 and J is TRBJ2-3, with 11 bases identical to TRBD2. This CDR3 is built from 17 residues. The germline V gene has CDR1 MNHEY and CDR2 SMNVEV (reference sequence). After removal of 0 bases from V and 2 bases from J, the junction contained 4 bases not matched to a gene. CDR3 in DNA: TGTGCCAGCAGTTTATCGGGGACTAGCGGCACCACAGATACGCAGTATTTT. Residues: CASSLSGTSGTTDTQYF.

V is TRBV19 and J is TRBJ2-7, with D uncertain. The ends were cut back, 1 base at V and 0 bases at J, with 4 bases in the middle. Germline lookup yields CDR1 LNHDA and CDR2 SQIVND (reference sequence). The CDR3 is made up of 13 amino acids. CDR3 loop: CASSIGSSYEQYF. CDR3 in DNA: TGTGCCAGTAGTATAGGGAGCTCCTACGAGCAGTACTTC.

J is TRBJ2-7 and V is TRBV6-4, with 8 nucleotides matching TRBD1. The CDR3 runs 14 residues. The germline gives CDR1 MRHNA, CDR2 SNTAGT. The trim removed 3 bases at V and 11 bases at J, leaving 12 bases unmatched. DNA for the CDR3: TGTGCCAGCAGTGAACTGTTCCAGGGGGCTCTTGAGTACTTC. Residues: CASSELFQGALEYF.

The genes are TRBV6-4 and TRBJ2-2, with 9 bases lining up with TRBD2. After removal of 1 base from V and 5 bases from J, the junction contained 5 bases not matched to a gene. The CDR3 spans 16 residues. Germline CDR1 is MRHNA and CDR2 is SNTAGT. The CDR3 sequence is CASSDLGTSLTGELFF. The CDR3 region has the DNA TGTGCCAGCAGTGACTTAGGGACTAGCTTAACCGGGGAGCTGTTTTTT.

This chain joins TRBV4-1 and TRBJ2-7; D uncertain. The CDR3 consists of 13 residues. Trimming shortened V by 1 base and J by 2 bases, and 6 bases separated the two germline ends. Germline values: CDR1 MGHRA, CDR2 YSYEKL. As DNA, the CDR3 is TGCGCCAGCAGCCAAGTGGAGCCCTACGAGCAGTACTTC. The encoded protein is CASSQVEPYEQYF.

This clone was seen a single time. This chain joins TRBV7-2 and TRBJ2-7, with 8 bases fitting TRBD2. V was pared by 5 bases and J by 3 bases, with 9 bases of the junction left unmatched. Germline-derived CDR1 and CDR2 are SGHTA and FQGNSA. The CDR3 has 15 amino acids. As DNA, the CDR3 is TGTGCCAGCAGCATTCTAGCGGGTTCCCTCTACGAGCAGTACTTC. Encoded protein: CASSILAGSLYEQYF.

This chain links TRBV10-3 with TRBJ1-3, with D unclear. The CDR3 contains 22 residues. Per the germline V gene, CDR1 is ENHRY and CDR2 is SYGVKD. Trimming stripped 2 bases from V and 0 bases from J, with 29 bases between. In nucleotides, the CDR3 is TGTGCCATCAGTGAGCTACACTCCCGTCCGGGAGAAAGACGCAACTCTGGAAACACCATATATTTT. Protein sequence: CAISELHSRPGERRNSGNTIYF.

This chain connects TRBV19 to TRBJ2-5; D is undetermined. From germline, CDR1 is LNHDA and CDR2 SQIVND (reference sequence). The length of the CDR3 is 13 residues. Deletions cut 5 bases from V and 5 bases from J, with 12 bases between. The CDR3 DNA sequence: TGTGCCAGTAGTCCCAGACGTATGGAGACCCAGTACTTC. It codes for CASSPRRMETQYF.

The rearrangement uses TRBV5-1 and TRBJ2-3; 7 bases fit TRBD2. The CDR3 sequence is 18 residues long. V lost 0 bases and J lost 3; bases outside the gene matches: 13. CDR1 SGHRS and CDR2 YFSETQ come from the germline V gene. The DNA for the CDR3 is TGCGCCAGCAGCTTGGGTTGGGAGACTAGCACCCAAACAGATACGCAGTATTTT. Protein product: CASSLGWETSTQTDTQYF.

The rearrangement uses TRBV25-1 and TRBJ2-1, with 9 bases fitting TRBD1. V lost 10 bases to trimming and J lost 8 bases; unmatched junction nucleotides: 6. The CDR3 is 12 residues long. Germline V gene sequence: CDR1 MGHDK, CDR2 SYGVNS. CDR3 protein: CATRQGGDEQFF. CDR3 in DNA: TGTGCCACCAGACAGGGGGGGGATGAGCAGTTCTTC.

The CDR3 sequence: CASSRNTEAFF. The CDR3 region has the DNA TGTGCCAGTAGTAGGAACACTGAAGCTTTCTTT. The rearrangement links TRBV28 to TRBJ1-1, with D hard to call. V was clipped by 9 bases and J by 1 base, with 6 bases between them. The CDR3 length is 11 residues. Germline CDR1 reads MDHEN; CDR2 reads SYDVKM.

The gene calls are TRBV2 and TRBJ2-5; D gene unclear. The V gene lost 6 bases and the J gene lost 9 bases, with 17 bases spanning the gap. CDR3 length: 13 residues. CDR1 is SNHLY, CDR2 FYNNEI, per germline. CDR3 in DNA: TGTGCCAGCAGGACATCCCGATCCGCGGCCCAGTACTTC. It yields the protein CASRTSRSAAQYF.

The DNA for the CDR3 is TGTGCCAGCAGCTTAGGGGTCGGGGACAGATCCTACGAGCAGTACTTC. Protein sequence: CASSLGVGDRSYEQYF. This chain links TRBV5-8 with TRBJ2-7; 7 nucleotides agree with TRBD1. The germline CDR1 and CDR2 sequences are SGHTS and YDEGEE. The CDR3 is made up of 16 amino acids. With V trimmed by 2 bases and J by 1 base, 9 bases remained unmatched.

The chain uses TRBV18 and TRBJ2-7; TRBD2 aligns across 10 bases. Germline-derived CDR1 and CDR2 are KGHSH and LQKENI. This CDR3 comprises 14 residues. The junction had 3 bases not matched to a gene; V was cut back by 3 bases and J by 4 bases. This chain's CDR3 is CASSPRTSGYEQYF. The CDR3 DNA is TGTGCCAGCTCACCTAGGACTAGCGGTTACGAGCAGTACTTC. Based on the CDR3 plus reference TRBV18 and TRBJ2-7, the full variable domain is NAGVMQNPRHLVRRRGQEARLRCSPMKGHSHVYWYRQLPEEGLKFMVYLQKENIIDESGMPKERFSAEFPKEGPSILRIQQVVRGDSAAYFCASSPRTSGYEQYFGPGTRLTVT.

The chain employs TRBV28 and TRBJ2-5, with D possibly being TRBD2 (6 bases). CDR1 MDHEN and CDR2 SYDVKM come from the germline V gene. CDR3 length equals 16 residues. The ends were cut back, 5 bases at V and 5 bases at J, with 21 bases in the middle. Here the CDR3 DNA reads TGTGCCAGCAGTCTTTTTAGCGGCGCGCTTCGGGAGACCCAGTACTTC. Amino acids: CASSLFSGALRETQYF.